This passage covers 8 T cell receptor beta chains from one sample sequenced in a study of blood T cell repertoires in COVID-19. Using immunoSEQ multiplex PCR, the repertoire was profiled, and TCRdb retains in-frame clones only, with some absent. The sample has 200,000 to 250,000 clones, approximately 86% seen once. The specimen sequenced was peripheral blood. Every receptor here comes from a woman under 40 with COVID-19, enrolled during active disease.

The chain has TRBV18 and TRBJ1-2; 10 nucleotides match TRBD1. This CDR3 spans 16 amino acids. Germline V gene data show CDR1 as KGHSH and CDR2 as LQKENI. V shed 4 bases and J 0 bases; nucleotides not matched to a gene: 5. The CDR3 region is CASSRDRGPSNYGYTF. The CDR3 nucleotides read TGTGCCAGCTCACGAGACAGGGGGCCTTCTAACTATGGCTACACCTTC.

The V call is TRBV9, the J call TRBJ2-1, with 15 positions matching TRBD2. Germline V gene lookup returns CDR1 SGDLS and CDR2 YYNGEE. CDR3 length equals 17 residues. The V gene end was trimmed by 3 bases and the J gene end by 1 base; junction bases not matched to a gene: 2. Written as DNA, the CDR3 is TGTGCCAGCAGCGAGGGGACTAGCGGGGGGTCCTACAATGAGCAGTTCTTC. Translated: CASSEGTSGGSYNEQFF.

The V gene is TRBV30, the J gene TRBJ2-2; 9 bases are a match to TRBD2. Germline CDR1 and CDR2: GTSNPN and SVGIG (reference sequence). CDR3 length equals 14 residues. Trimming took 0 bases from V and 11 from J; bases not matched to a gene: 7. Here the CDR3 reads CAWSVSPAGGELFF. The CDR3 DNA follows: TGTGCCTGGAGTGTAAGCCCAGCGGGGGGAGAGCTGTTTTTT.

V gene TRBV3-1 (or the pseudogene TRBV3-2) combines with J gene TRBJ1-2; weak D call: TRBD1 (6 bases). This CDR3 is 13 amino acids long. V lost 6 bases, J lost 4 bases, and 12 bases lay in between. Germline loops: CDR1 LGHDT, CDR2 YNNKEL (reference sequence). This CDR3 is CASSGGETYGYTF. In nucleotides, the CDR3 is TGTGCCAGCAGTGGGGGCGAAACCTATGGCTACACCTTC.

This chain uses TRBV28 with TRBJ2-7; 8 positions match TRBD1. The germline V gene has CDR1 MDHEN and CDR2 SYDVKM. The CDR3 contains 15 residues. J lost 8 bases, V lost 2 bases, and 11 bases had no gene match. CDR3 coding DNA: TGTGCCAGCAGTTTAGTGGGGTGGGGACAGGATAAGCAGTACTTC. It is translated as CASSLVGWGQDKQYF.

This chain joins TRBV27 and TRBJ1-2; 7 positions match TRBD1. This CDR3 is 16 amino acids long. Unmatched junction bases numbered 9, after V lost 5 bases and J lost 0 bases. Germline-derived CDR1 and CDR2 are MNHEY and SMNVEV (reference sequence). The CDR3 loop is CASSKQTGNSNYGYTF. For the CDR3, the DNA is TGTGCCAGCAGTAAACAGACAGGGAACTCTAACTATGGCTACACCTTC.

The rearrangement uses TRBV27 and TRBJ2-7; TRBD2 matches 10 bases. The CDR3 loop spans 16 amino acids. Looked up from germline, CDR1 is MNHEY and CDR2 is SMNVEV (reference sequence). Unmatched junction bases numbered 7, after V lost 0 bases and J lost 5 bases. The CDR3 spells CASSLSGGLAGDEQYF. CDR3 coding DNA: TGTGCCAGCAGTTTATCGGGAGGGCTAGCGGGAGACGAGCAGTACTTC.

This clone was picked up one time. J is TRBJ2-1 and V is TRBV7-9, with 14 bases that match TRBD2. The CDR3 extends over 17 amino acids. Germline lookup yields CDR1 SEHNR and CDR2 FQNEAQ (reference sequence). With V trimmed by 5 bases and J by 8 bases, 11 bases remained unmatched. The CDR3 DNA sequence: TGTGCCAGCAGCGCCCCCGGGACTAGCGGGGGAGGGGATGAGCAGTTCTTC. This encodes CASSAPGTSGGGDEQFF.